This T cell receptor (beta chain) was identified in a study of PD-1 blockade in classical Hodgkin lymphoma (dated by TCRdb to 2018 to 2020). Regarding the complete study: Nivolumab dosing was 3 mg/kg intravenously every 2 weeks, continuing until either disease progression or unacceptable toxicity. The study used TCR beta sequencing and CyTOF to define a peripheral blood immune signature of response to PD-1 blockade in classical Hodgkin lymphoma. Broader findings and caveats from the paper: Lower diversity was observed in patients in whom nivolumab was started less than 1 year after ASCT, and these patients were excluded from later analyses so that confounding by immune reconstitution would be avoided. The study was limited to a single clinical trial cohort, and causes of repertoire differences, possibly disease activity or prior therapy, remained undefined. Baseline TCR diversity was reported to be lower in newly diagnosed patients than in healthy donors and to be lower still in relapsed/refractory patients. Baseline diversity similar to that of newly diagnosed patients was observed in trial patients achieving complete response, whereas significantly lower diversity was observed in partial responders and progressors. CD4+ but not CD8+ TCR diversity rose significantly by C4D1 (p=0.0027 vs p=0.16), most apparent in complete responders (p=0.02).

As regards this clone: It has no known antigen specificity. Within one base of it there is no much larger clone, and no base qualities were kept.

The CDR3, from cysteine to phenylalanine, totals 14 residues. The entry retains the CDR3 DNA only, 42 bases that are in frame from base 1. The germline V gene specifies SGHRS as CDR1 and YFSETQ as CDR2. V and J lose 0 bases and 7 bases, and a span of 10 bases separates them. In light of the paper, this sample's time point label describes: cycle 4 day 1 (C4D1), after 6 weeks of nivolumab. Relapse after autologous stem cell transplantation had occurred in all trial patients, and cohorts A, B and C were distinguished by prior brentuximab vedotin exposure. A total of over 50 patients with relapsed/refractory classical Hodgkin lymphoma made up the trial cohort, and each patient's best overall response was complete response, partial response or progressive disease. In the multi-cohort phase II CheckMate 205 trial, trial patients received single-agent nivolumab. An independent review committee assessed best overall response by applying the 2007 International Working Group response criteria. Trial PBMCs were collected just before the start of nivolumab (C1D1) and during therapy at cycle 2 day 1 and cycle 4 day 1. Peripheral blood was collected in 8 mL Vacutainer Cell Preparation Tubes, from which PBMCs were isolated by centrifugation and then cryopreserved.

The Qiagen DNeasy kit was used to extract genomic DNA from unsorted PBMCs and from the negatively selected CD4+ and CD8+ fractions. Using primers that anneal to V and J segments, immunoSEQ multiplex PCR amplified the TCR beta CDR3 regions. A synthetic immune receptor repertoire was used to minimize amplification bias, and any residual bias was removed computationally once sequencing was done. In the paper's pipeline: Custom Python scripts were used to quantify repertoire diversity as the Shannon entropy index. Unsorted, CD4+ and CD8+ repertoires were examined separately, except in combined analyses, for which CD4+ and CD8+ sequences were merged in silico. Clonal expansion was defined as a frequency increase of at least 2-fold after treatment compared with C1D1, and clones undetected at baseline were assigned a pseudocount of 0.5. Singleton clones were defined as clones with 0 or 1 copy at C1D1, and non-singleton clones were defined as clones with 2 or more copies. Clones expanded in unsorted samples were annotated as CD4+, CD8+ or unknown by matching protein sequences in sorted samples from the same patient. Wilcoxon tests were applied to paired samples to test diversity changes from C1D1 to C4D1. Drawn from immuneACCESS, this table holds only the in-frame rearrangements with V and J called that TCRdb kept. Clones are partly lost; checked studies trace under half to an unresolved V gene and leave the rest unexplained. V and J calls and clone size come straight from that table; D and trimming were deduced from the DNA. The sample records some 19,000 clones, around 79% of which are singletons. 15% to 20% of the sample is held by the ten biggest clonotypes.

The rearrangement joined TRBV5-1 to TRBJ2-2; the D gene assignment is ambiguous. Sequencing used peripheral blood mononuclear cells (PBMCs), obtained before the fourth cycle of nivolumab. This receptor was taken from a human donor with classical Hodgkin lymphoma. The CDR3 protein sequence reads: CASSLDPAYGELFF. The nucleotide sequence reads as follows: TGCGCCAGCAGCTTGGACCCCGCTTACGGGGAGCTGTTTTTT.